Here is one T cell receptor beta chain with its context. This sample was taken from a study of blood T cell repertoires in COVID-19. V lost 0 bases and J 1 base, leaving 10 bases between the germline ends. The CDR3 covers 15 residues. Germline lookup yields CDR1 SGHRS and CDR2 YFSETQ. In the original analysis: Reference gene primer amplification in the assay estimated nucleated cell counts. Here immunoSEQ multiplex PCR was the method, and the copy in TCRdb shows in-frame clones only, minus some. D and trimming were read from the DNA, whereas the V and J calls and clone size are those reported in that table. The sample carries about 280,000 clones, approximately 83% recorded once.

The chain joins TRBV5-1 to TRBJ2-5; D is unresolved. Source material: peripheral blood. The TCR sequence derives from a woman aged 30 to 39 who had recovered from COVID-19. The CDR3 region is CASSLEQIRQETQYF. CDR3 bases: TGCGCCAGCAGCTTGGAACAGATTCGCCAAGAGACCCAGTACTTC.